Following are 30 T cell receptor beta chains from one sample sequenced in a study of tumour-infiltrating T cells in Burkitt lymphoma. The protocol was immunoSEQ multiplex PCR, while the TCRdb copy is restricted to in-frame clones and leaves out a portion. The repertoire includes more than 40,000 clones, less than 35% of them detected once, and around 2.9% sits in the top ten. The sample comprised tumor tissue. These receptor sequences come from a human donor with Burkitt lymphoma.

This chain links TRBV27 with TRBJ2-2; weak D call: TRBD2 (5 bases). Per the germline V gene, CDR1 is MNHEY and CDR2 is SMNVEV (reference sequence). CDR3 size: 15 residues. The V gene lost 5 bases and the J gene lost 5 bases, with 15 bases spanning the gap. The CDR3 DNA reads as TGTGCCAGCAGTCCCGGACTCACCTTGACCGGGGAGCTGTTTTTT. Translation gives CASSPGLTLTGELFF.

This chain connects TRBV10-2 to TRBJ1-5; no clear D gene. V dropped 6 bases and J dropped 0 bases, with 6 bases sitting between them. This CDR3 has 13 amino acids. Germline assignment: CDR1 WSHSY and CDR2 SAAADI. Written as DNA, the CDR3 is TGCGCCAGCAGGTGGAATAGCAATCAGCCCCAGCATTTT. It codes for CASRWNSNQPQHF.

The genes are TRBV6-5 and TRBJ2-7; no clear D gene. Deletions cut 0 bases from V and 7 bases from J, with 10 bases between. CDR3 length equals 13 residues. CDR1 MNHEY and CDR2 SVGAGI come from the germline V gene. CDR3 sequence reads: CASSYSRWLEQYF. The CDR3 bases are TGTGCCAGCAGTTACTCCAGGTGGCTGGAGCAGTACTTC.

This clone has just a few counts. The gene calls are TRBV29-1 and TRBJ2-3, with 7 bases lining up with TRBD2. Per germline, CDR1 SQVTM and CDR2 ANQGSEA. V shed 4 bases and J 1 base; nucleotides not matched to a gene: 5. The CDR3 covers 14 residues. The CDR3 nucleotides are TGCAGCGTTGGGAGGGCGGGGGGCACAGATACGCAGTATTTT. Amino acid sequence: CSVGRAGGTDTQYF.

The rearrangement joins TRBV5-6 to TRBJ1-3, with D maybe TRBD1 (6 bases). The CDR3 extends over 16 amino acids. CDR1 and CDR2 (germline): SGHDT, YYEEEE. V was shortened by 2 bases and J by 1 base, with 13 bases between the two germline ends. In nucleotides, the CDR3 is TGTGCCAGCAGCTTCGGACAGCTGTTTTCTGGAAACACCATATATTTT. This translates into CASSFGQLFSGNTIYF.

This clone was detected only a few times. The chain has TRBV19 and TRBJ1-5, with D possibly being TRBD1 (6 bases). CDR1 LNHDA and CDR2 SQIVND come from the germline V gene (reference sequence). There are 16 residues in the CDR3. Trimming removed 5 bases at V and 3 bases at J, with 17 bases between. CDR3 bases: TGTGCCAGTAGTGGGGAGACAGGTGGGGTCAATCAGCCCCAGCATTTT. Protein sequence: CASSGETGGVNQPQHF.

The chain combines TRBV2 with TRBJ2-7; 10 bases align to TRBD1. Germline V CDR1 and CDR2: SNHLY, FYNNEI. The CDR3 extends over 14 amino acids. V shed 6 bases, J shed 7 bases, and the junction held 9 bases outside the gene matches. The CDR3 DNA reads TGTGCCAGCAGCTTTGACAGGGGGCTGCGGGAGCAGTACTTC. It translates to CASSFDRGLREQYF.

This clone was observed a single time. The chain employs TRBV2 and TRBJ2-5, with no clear D. From germline, CDR1 is SNHLY and CDR2 FYNNEI. The CDR3 runs to 14 residues. The germline V and J ends were trimmed by 4 bases and 7 bases, with 16 bases remaining between them. The CDR3 DNA follows: TGTGCCAGCAGTGTAAGGCAGGTTGATGGGACCCAGTACTTC. This codes for CASSVRQVDGTQYF.

The V and J genes are TRBV6-5 and TRBJ1-1; D may be TRBD1 (6 bases). The germline gives CDR1 MNHEY, CDR2 SVGAGI. This CDR3 has 13 amino acids. V gave up 5 bases and J gave up 8 bases, with 15 bases separating them. The CDR3 loop reads CASSPRGRGEAFF. CDR3 nucleotides: TGTGCCAGCAGTCCGCGGGGCAGGGGAGAAGCTTTCTTT.

This clone was seen just once. The rearrangement uses TRBV7-2 and TRBJ2-2; 15 bases are a match to TRBD2. Germline lookup yields CDR1 SGHTA and CDR2 FQGNSA. Trimming took 5 bases from V and 6 from J; bases not matched to a gene: 7. This CDR3 region has 17 residues. For the CDR3, the DNA is TGTGCCAGCAGCGCGGGGGGACTAGCGGGGGGTCCCGGGGAGCTGTTTTTT. This gives the protein CASSAGGLAGGPGELFF.

In this sample, this clone turned up a few times. This chain joins TRBV11-2 and TRBJ2-5; D gene ambiguous. CDR3 size: 14 residues. Trimming removed 4 bases at V and 5 bases at J, with 14 bases between. The germline gives CDR1 SGHAT, CDR2 FQNNGV. The CDR3 region is CASSYMEQFETQYF. DNA for the CDR3: TGTGCCAGCAGCTATATGGAACAGTTTGAGACCCAGTACTTC.

The rearrangement uses TRBV6-5 and TRBJ1-6; a possible D gene is TRBD1 (6 bases). The CDR3 spans 15 residues. Germline CDR1 MNHEY, CDR2 SVGAGI. V gave up 7 bases and J gave up 10 bases, with 20 bases separating them. In nucleotides, the CDR3 is TGTGCCAGCACCCCCGGGTCGGGGGCTCGGTCACCCCTCCACTTT. Its protein is CASTPGSGARSPLHF.

This clone has just one count. The J gene is TRBJ2-2, the V gene TRBV5-1; D uncertain. There are 15 residues in the CDR3. V was clipped by 6 bases and J by 7 bases, with 19 bases between them. From germline, CDR1 is SGHRS and CDR2 YFSETQ. CDR3 loop: CASKSVDVLIGELFF. Written as DNA, the CDR3 is TGCGCCAGCAAGTCGGTGGACGTGCTAATCGGGGAGCTGTTTTTT.

This clone was seen a handful of times. The chain is built from TRBV30 and TRBJ2-7, with D perhaps matching TRBD2 (5 bases). CDR3 size: 12 residues. Per germline, CDR1 GTSNPN and CDR2 SVGIG (reference sequence). V was clipped by 0 bases and J by 6 bases, with 9 bases between them. CDR3 sequence: CAWSVGEGEQYF. The DNA of the CDR3 is TGTGCCTGGAGTGTCGGAGAGGGCGAGCAGTACTTC.

The genes are TRBV5-5 and TRBJ2-7; TRBD2 aligns across 8 bases. Germline CDR1 and CDR2: SGHKS and YYEKEE (reference sequence). The J segment lost 6 bases and the V segment lost 4 bases, leaving 9 bases of the junction unmatched. This CDR3 spans 14 amino acids. CDR3 region: CASSTPVAGSEQYF. As DNA, the CDR3 is TGTGCCAGCAGCACCCCGGTAGCGGGGTCCGAGCAGTACTTC.

There are a few counts of this clone. The J gene is TRBJ2-3, the V gene TRBV5-1, with 8 nucleotides matching TRBD2. Unmatched junction bases numbered 7, after V lost 0 bases and J lost 7 bases. The CDR3 consists of 15 residues. The germline gives CDR1 SGHRS, CDR2 YFSETQ. The CDR3 region is CASSLEGAGVNTQYF. CDR3 DNA: TGCGCCAGCAGCTTGGAAGGAGCGGGGGTCAATACGCAGTATTTT.

This clone has more than one count but fewer than ten. The CDR3 DNA reads TGTGCCTGGGGGCATGGCGGCGGTGAAGCTTTCTTT. Its translation is CAWGHGGGEAFF. The V and J genes are TRBV30 and TRBJ1-1; D not resolved. V dropped 5 bases and J dropped 7 bases, with 14 bases sitting between them. Germline assignment: CDR1 GTSNPN and CDR2 SVGIG (reference sequence). The CDR3 is made up of 12 amino acids.

The table lists this clone with a count of one. V is TRBV7-9 and J is TRBJ2-2; D possibly corresponds to TRBD2 (6 bases). Germline V CDR1 and CDR2: SEHNR, FQNEAQ (reference sequence). The germline V and J ends were trimmed by 6 bases and 7 bases, with 15 bases remaining between them. The CDR3 spans 14 residues. This CDR3 reads CASRAGLPSGELFF. In DNA form, the CDR3 reads TGTGCCAGCAGGGCGGGACTCCCGAGCGGGGAGCTGTTTTTT. The full variable domain, rest sourced from reference TRBV7-9 and TRBJ2-2, is DTGVSQNPRHKITKRGQNVTFRCDPISEHNRLYWYRQTLGQGPEFLTYFQNEAQLEKSRLLSDRFSAERPKGSFSTLEIQRTEQGDSAMYLCASRAGLPSGELFFGEGSRLTVL.

In its sample, this clone was seen a few times. The rearrangement links TRBV5-1 to TRBJ2-7; 7 bases agree with TRBD1. The CDR3 length is 14 residues. The junction had 3 bases not matched to a gene; V was cut back by 3 bases and J by 0 bases. The V gene's germline CDR1 is SGHRS and CDR2 YFSETQ. The CDR3 sequence: CASSWGQNSYEQYF. The CDR3 DNA follows: TGCGCCAGCAGCTGGGGACAGAACTCCTACGAGCAGTACTTC.

This clone was seen more than once but under ten times. The rearrangement uses TRBV6-5 and TRBJ1-4; 12 nucleotides line up with TRBD1. V lost 10 bases, J lost 8 bases, and 5 bases stayed unmatched. This CDR3 comprises 13 residues. Germline values: CDR1 MNHEY, CDR2 SVGAGI. The DNA of the CDR3 is TGTGCCACGGTAGGGACAGGGGGCGAAAAACTGTTTTTT. It encodes CATVGTGGEKLFF.

The chain uses TRBV7-2 and TRBJ2-7, with 9 bases fitting TRBD1. V shed 4 bases and J 5 bases; nucleotides not matched to a gene: 3. The CDR3 covers 13 residues. Germline V gives CDR1 SGHTA, CDR2 FQGNSA. CDR3 sequence reads: CASSSGQGNEQYF. In DNA, the CDR3 is TGTGCCAGCAGCTCGGGACAGGGAAACGAGCAGTACTTC.

The chain recombines TRBV7-9 with TRBJ1-2; D is perhaps TRBD1 (5 bases). V was cut by 6 bases and J by 4 bases, with 15 bases left in between. The CDR3 covers 14 residues. The germline V gene encodes CDR1 SEHNR and CDR2 FQNEAQ (reference sequence). The CDR3 sequence is CASSFREVSYGYTF. CDR3 nucleotide sequence: TGTGCCAGCAGTTTCAGGGAAGTGAGCTATGGCTACACCTTC. Full variable domain (rest looked up from reference TRBV7-9 and TRBJ1-2): DTGVSQNPRHKITKRGQNVTFRCDPISEHNRLYWYRQTLGQGPEFLTYFQNEAQLEKSRLLSDRFSAERPKGSFSTLEIQRTEQGDSAMYLCASSFREVSYGYTFGSGTRLTVV.

The J gene is TRBJ1-1, the V gene TRBV7-9; D is uncertain. The germline V and J ends were trimmed by 2 bases and 4 bases, with 8 bases remaining between them. The CDR3 sequence is 13 residues long. Looked up from germline, CDR1 is SEHNR and CDR2 is FQNEAQ (reference sequence). This chain's CDR3 is CASSLTPGTEAFF. In DNA form, the CDR3 reads TGTGCCAGCAGCTTAACCCCGGGCACTGAAGCTTTCTTT.

This chain connects TRBV19 to TRBJ1-2; 9 bases agree with TRBD1. Trimming took 11 bases from V and 4 from J; bases not matched to a gene: 5. Per the germline V gene, CDR1 is LNHDA and CDR2 is SQIVND (reference sequence). The CDR3 runs to 12 residues. The CDR3 loop is CASGQGGYGYTF. The CDR3 nucleotides read TGTGCCTCGGGACAGGGTGGCTATGGCTACACCTTC.

A word on this clone: An end of the junction does not agree with germline; a read error may underlie this. The chain carries TRBV7-9 and TRBJ1-6, with D perhaps TRBD1 (5 bases). From germline, CDR1 is SEHNR and CDR2 FQNEAQ (reference sequence). The CDR3 has 14 amino acids. In DNA form, the CDR3 reads TGTGCCAGCAGCCCAGGACACCAAAATTTACCCCTCCACTTT. Residues: CASSPGHQNLPLHF.

V usage is TRBV11-2 and J usage is TRBJ2-7; tentative D call: TRBD2 (6 bases). V was pared by 1 base and J by 4 bases, with 14 bases between. Germline CDR1 reads SGHAT; CDR2 reads FQNNGV. This CDR3 spans 15 amino acids. CDR3 in DNA: TGTGCCAGCAGCTTAGTTGCGGGATTGGGATACGAGCAGTACTTC. Translated: CASSLVAGLGYEQYF. Supplemented by reference TRBV11-2 and TRBJ2-7, the full variable domain reads EAGVAQSPRYKIIEKRQSVAFWCNPISGHATLYWYQQILGQGPKLLIQFQNNGVVDDSQLPKDRFSAERLKGVDSTLKIQPAKLEDSAVYLCASSLVAGLGYEQYFGPGTRLTVT.

V usage is TRBV7-2 and J usage is TRBJ1-1; no firm D call. The CDR3 extends over 13 amino acids. V lost 2 bases and J lost 5, with 9 bases in between. CDR1 SGHTA and CDR2 FQGNSA come from the germline V gene. The CDR3 DNA sequence: TGTGCCAGCAGCTTACAGGAGTTTACTGAAGCTTTCTTT. Translated, it gives CASSLQEFTEAFF.

This clone was recorded a few times. The V gene is TRBV7-9, the J gene TRBJ1-5, with TRBD1 as a possible D gene (5 bases). The germline V gene has CDR1 SEHNR and CDR2 FQNEAQ (reference sequence). The CDR3 totals 17 residues. Trimming took 2 bases from V and 2 from J, leaving 16 bases between them. Written as DNA, the CDR3 is TGTGCCAGCAGCTTAATAACGGGGACTCTAGGCAATCAGCCCCAGCATTTT. As protein: CASSLITGTLGNQPQHF.

V and J are TRBV4-1 and TRBJ1-3, with D possibly being TRBD1 (6 bases). The CDR3 contains 16 residues. Germline V gene data show CDR1 as MGHRA and CDR2 as YSYEKL. Between the trimmed V and J ends, which lost 3 bases and 4 bases, there was a span of 16 bases. For the CDR3, the DNA is TGCGCCAGCAGCCACGAAAGGGGGGCAGTCGGAAACACCATATATTTT. Encoded protein: CASSHERGAVGNTIYF.

The V call is TRBV6-1, the J call TRBJ2-7, with 9 bases matching TRBD2. The CDR3 is 14 residues long. Looked up from germline, CDR1 is MNHNS and CDR2 is SASEGT. V was pared by 8 bases and J by 0 bases, with 5 bases of the junction left unmatched. This CDR3 reads CASSTSGYSYEQYF. CDR3 sequence (DNA): TGTGCCAGCTCGACTAGCGGCTACTCCTACGAGCAGTACTTC.